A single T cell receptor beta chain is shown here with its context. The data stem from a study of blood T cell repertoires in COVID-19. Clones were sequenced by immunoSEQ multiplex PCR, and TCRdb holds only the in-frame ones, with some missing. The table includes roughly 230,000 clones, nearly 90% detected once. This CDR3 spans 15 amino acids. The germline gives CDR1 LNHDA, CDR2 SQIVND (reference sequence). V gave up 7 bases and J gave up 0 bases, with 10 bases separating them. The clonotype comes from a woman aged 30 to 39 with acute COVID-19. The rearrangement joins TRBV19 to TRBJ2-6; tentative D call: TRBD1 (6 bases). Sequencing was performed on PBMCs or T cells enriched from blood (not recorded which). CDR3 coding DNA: TGTGCCAGTACCCCGGACAGCTCTGGGGCCAACGTCCTGACTTTC. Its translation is CASTPDSSGANVLTF.